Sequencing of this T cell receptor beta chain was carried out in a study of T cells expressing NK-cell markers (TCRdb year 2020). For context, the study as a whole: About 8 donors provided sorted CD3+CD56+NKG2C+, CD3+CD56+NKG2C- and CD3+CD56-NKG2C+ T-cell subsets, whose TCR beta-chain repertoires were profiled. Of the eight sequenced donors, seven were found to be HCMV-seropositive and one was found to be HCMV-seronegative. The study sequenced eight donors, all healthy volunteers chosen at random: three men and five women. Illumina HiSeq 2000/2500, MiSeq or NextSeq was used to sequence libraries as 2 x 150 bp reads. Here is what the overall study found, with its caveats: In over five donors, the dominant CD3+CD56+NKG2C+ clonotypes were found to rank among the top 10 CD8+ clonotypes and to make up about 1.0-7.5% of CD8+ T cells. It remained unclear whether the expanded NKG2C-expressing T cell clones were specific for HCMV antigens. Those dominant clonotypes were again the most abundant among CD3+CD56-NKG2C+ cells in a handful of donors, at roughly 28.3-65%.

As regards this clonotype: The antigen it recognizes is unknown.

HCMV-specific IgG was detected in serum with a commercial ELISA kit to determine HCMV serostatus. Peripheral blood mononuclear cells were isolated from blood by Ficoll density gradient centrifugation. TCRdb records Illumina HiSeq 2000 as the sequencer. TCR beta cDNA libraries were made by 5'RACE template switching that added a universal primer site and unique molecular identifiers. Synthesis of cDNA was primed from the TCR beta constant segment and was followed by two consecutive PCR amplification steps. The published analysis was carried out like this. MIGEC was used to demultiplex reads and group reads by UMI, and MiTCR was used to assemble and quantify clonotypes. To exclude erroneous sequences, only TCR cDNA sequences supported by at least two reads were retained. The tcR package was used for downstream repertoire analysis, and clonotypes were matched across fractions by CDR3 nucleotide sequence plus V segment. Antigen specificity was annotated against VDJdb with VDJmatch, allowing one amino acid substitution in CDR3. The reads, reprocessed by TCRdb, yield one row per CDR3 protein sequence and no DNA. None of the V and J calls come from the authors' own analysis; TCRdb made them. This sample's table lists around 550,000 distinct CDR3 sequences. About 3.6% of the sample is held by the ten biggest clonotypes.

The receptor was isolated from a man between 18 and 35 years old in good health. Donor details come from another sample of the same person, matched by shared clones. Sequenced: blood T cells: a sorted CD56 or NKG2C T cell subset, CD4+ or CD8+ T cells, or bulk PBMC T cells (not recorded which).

The CDR3 region: CASSLLGQATNEKLFF. The rearranged chain carries TRBV5-1 and TRBJ1-4; the D call from TCRdb, TRBD1, cannot be confirmed without DNA. The germline V gene specifies SGHRS as CDR1 and YFSETQ as CDR2. The cysteine opens and the phenylalanine closes a CDR3 of 16 amino acids. The DNA sequence is not available.